A selection of T cell receptor beta chains follows, all from one sample in a study of control samples from healthy donors and cancer patients. The data were produced by immunoSEQ multiplex PCR, yet TCRdb's version contains in-frame clones alone and is incomplete. Of 150,000 to 200,000 clones listed, about 94% are singletons. The sequencing sample was made of blood. The receptors come from a woman between 40 and 55 years old in good health. Each CDR3 is given with its conserved first and last residue. The D gene is left open where the match is weak. The size field is filled for only some rows; it gives once, few, many or a size class.

v_call	clone_size	d_call	j_call	cdr3_nt	cdr3_aa
TRBV27	-	TRBD1	TRBJ1-2	TGTGCCAGCAGTCCCCGGGACAGGGCTGGGAGTGATGGCTACACCTTC	CASSPRDRAGSDGYTF
TRBV5-1	-	TRBD2	TRBJ2-1	TGCGCCAGCAGCTTGGTCGCGGGGGGCATCAATGAGCAGTTCTTC	CASSLVAGGINEQFF
TRBV2	-	-	TRBJ1-4	TGTGCCAGCCGGATCGGAGAAAAACTGTTTTTT	CASRIGEKLFF
TRBV5-1	once	-	TRBJ1-1	TGCGCCAGCAGCCCCCATGACACCTCGAACACTGAAGCTTTCTTT	CASSPHDTSNTEAFF
TRBV4-3	-	TRBD2	TRBJ2-5	TGCGCCAGCAGCCAAGATTACGGGGGGAGACTCCGGGGCCTGAAGTACTTC	CASSQDYGGRLRGLKYF
TRBV6-2/TRBV6-3	-	-	TRBJ2-7	TGTGCCAGCAGTTTAAGACCCGAAAATCGAAACGAGCAGTACTTC	CASSLRPENRNEQYF
TRBV6-6	-	TRBD2	TRBJ2-1	TGTGCCAGCAGACCGGGACTAGCGGGAGGCGATGAGCAGTTCTTC	CASRPGLAGGDEQFF
TRBV6-5	-	-	TRBJ1-3	TGTGCCAGCAGTTACACCCCGGGATCTGGAAACACCATATATTTT	CASSYTPGSGNTIYF
TRBV2	-	TRBD1	TRBJ1-2	TGTGCCAGCAGGACAGGGTATGGCTACACCTTC	CASRTGYGYTF
TRBV7-9	-	TRBD1	TRBJ1-2	TGTGCCAGCAGCCGCTCGGGACAGAACTATGGCTACACCTTC	CASSRSGQNYGYTF
TRBV15	-	-	TRBJ1-5	TGTGCCACCAGCAGAGAGGGGACGGGTCAGGGGCCCCAGCATTTT	CATSREGTGQGPQHF
TRBV7-9	-	TRBD1	TRBJ1-2	TGTGCCAGCAGCCACCGGGACAGGGATAATTCTGGCTACACCTTC	CASSHRDRDNSGYTF
TRBV6-5	-	TRBD1	TRBJ1-1	TGTGCCAGCAGGGTACAGGGGCGGAACACTGAAGCTTTCTTT	CASRVQGRNTEAFF
TRBV5-4	-	TRBD1	TRBJ1-1	TGTGCCAGCAGTACAGAGACAGGGGGCAGAGACACTGAAGCTTTCTTT	CASSTETGGRDTEAFF
TRBV7-8	-	TRBD1	TRBJ1-2	TGTGCCAGCAGCTACACAGGGGAGTATGGCTACACCTTC	CASSYTGEYGYTF
TRBV27	-	-	TRBJ1-1	TGTGCCAGCAACAAAGGGGTTGAAGCTTTCTTT	CASNKGVEAFF
TRBV27	-	TRBD2	TRBJ2-2	TGTGCCAGCAGCCTAACCCCGACTAGCGGGAGGGCCTGGTCGGGGGCCGGGGAGCTGTTTTTT	CASSLTPTSGRAWSGAGELFF
TRBV19	-	-	TRBJ1-1	TGTGCCACCCAGACATCAGGGGCGGCGACTGAAGCTTTCTTT	CATQTSGAATEAFF
TRBV4-3	-	-	TRBJ2-7	TGCGCCAGCAGCCAAGATTGGAGGCAGAATTCCTACGAGCAGTACTTC	CASSQDWRQNSYEQYF
TRBV6-5	-	TRBD2	TRBJ2-1	TGTGCCAGCACCCTAGGCGCTAGCGGGGGACCGCAGTTCTTC	CASTLGASGGPQFF
TRBV11-2	few	-	TRBJ1-2	TGTGCCAGCAGCTCCCCCGGGACTCGGCCGAACTATGGCTACACCTTC	CASSSPGTRPNYGYTF
TRBV6-5	-	-	TRBJ2-3	TGTGCCAGCAGTTCCTCTCCGGGGGCGACAGATACGCAGTATTTT	CASSSSPGATDTQYF
TRBV5-1	-	TRBD2	TRBJ2-3	TGCGCCAGCAGCCCCGGGACTAGCGGTACCACAGATACGCAGTATTTT	CASSPGTSGTTDTQYF
TRBV5-1	-	TRBD1	TRBJ2-7	TGCGCCAGCAGCTTGGTCCCGGGACAGGGGTCAACGGGGCAGTACTTC	CASSLVPGQGSTGQYF
TRBV7-9	-	-	TRBJ2-7	TGTGCCAGCAGCTTTAGTCCGGCGGACGAGCAGTACTTC	CASSFSPADEQYF
TRBV5-1	-	-	TRBJ1-1	TGCGCCAGCAGCGATCCAGAGGACACTGAAGCTTTCTTT	CASSDPEDTEAFF
TRBV7-2	-	-	TRBJ2-1	TGTGCCAGCGAAACAAGATACAATGAGCAGTTCTTC	CASETRYNEQFF
TRBV5-4	-	-	TRBJ1-1	TGTGCCAGCAGCTTGCTAGACATGAACACTGAAGCTTTCTTT	CASSLLDMNTEAFF
TRBV6-5	-	-	TRBJ1-3	TGTGCCAGCTTATACGGAAACACCATATATTTT	CASLYGNTIYF
TRBV6-2/TRBV6-3	-	TRBD1	TRBJ1-3	TGTGCCAGCAGTCGGGGGACAGACGGAAACACCATATATTTT	CASSRGTDGNTIYF
TRBV6-1	-	-	TRBJ1-5	TGTGCCAGCAGTGAGGACCTCGTGATCGGGCAGCCCCAGCATTTT	CASSEDLVIGQPQHF
TRBV4-3	-	-	TRBJ1-1	TGCGCCAGCAGCCAAGATTCCGTGAGGGGCGCGGGCACTGAAGCTTTCTTT	CASSQDSVRGAGTEAFF
TRBV29-1	-	-	TRBJ1-2	TGCAGCGTTGAAGACGGCTCCTATGGCTACACCTTC	CSVEDGSYGYTF
TRBV7-2	-	-	TRBJ2-1	TGTGCCAGCAGTACAGGGGGGGCGACCTACAATGAGCAGTTCTTC	CASSTGGATYNEQFF
TRBV10-1	-	-	TRBJ1-2	TGCGCCAGCAGTGAGACTAAGAACTATGGCTACACCTTC	CASSETKNYGYTF
TRBV10-3	-	-	TRBJ1-5	TGTGCCATCAGTGAACAAACAGGGACTCGGCAGCCCCAGCATTTT	CAISEQTGTRQPQHF
TRBV7-2	-	TRBD1	TRBJ1-1	TGTGCCAGCAGTCGGGACAGCCAGAACACTGAAGCTTTCTTT	CASSRDSQNTEAFF
TRBV19	once	-	TRBJ2-3	TGTGCCAGTAGTATAACTACAGGGTTGTCAGATACGCAGTATTTT	CASSITTGLSDTQYF
TRBV3-1/TRBV3-2	once	-	TRBJ1-2	TGTGCCAGCAGCCAAAGCCTACAGGGCTATGGCTACACCTTC	CASSQSLQGYGYTF
TRBV6-5	-	-	TRBJ1-1	TGTGCCAGCAGTCAGGGACGGATCATGAACACTGAAGCTTTCTTT	CASSQGRIMNTEAFF
TRBV2	-	-	TRBJ1-6	TGTGCCAGCAGTGAGCAACGGAGTAATTCACCCCTCCACTTT	CASSEQRSNSPLHF
TRBV19	once	TRBD1	TRBJ1-2	TGTGCCAGTAAGGCGGGACAGGGGAGTAGGAGCTATGGCTACACCTTC	CASKAGQGSRSYGYTF
TRBV4-1	once	TRBD1	TRBJ1-6	TGCGCCAGCAGCCAAGGGACAGGTAATTCACCCCTCCACTTT	CASSQGTGNSPLHF
TRBV7-7	-	-	TRBJ2-2	TGTGCTAGCAGCTTCACCAGGGGCCCAGGCGGGGAGCTGTTTTTT	CASSFTRGPGGELFF
TRBV7-2	-	TRBD2	TRBJ2-7	TGTGCCAGCAGCTTGGGGGGACTAGCGGGAGACGAGCAGTACTTC	CASSLGGLAGDEQYF